This record concerns one TCR beta chain sequence. The antigen is not known. The data are from a study of cytomegalovirus exposure and HLA in healthy donors. Study-wide background: As an earlier analysis found, about 190 million T cells yielded around 110 million unique TCR beta sequences. Study results and caveats: A previous analysis found most TCR beta V segments productive roughly 87% or roughly 30% of the time. A later analysis reportedly found fewer N-insertions in an Asian-associated ancestry cluster than the roughly 670-donor mean.

The PCR used 60 Vbeta and 13 Jbeta primers. Libraries were prepared by immunoSEQ multiplex PCR; TCRdb keeps only in-frame clonotypes and omits some of them. The sample consists of about 130,000 clones, 60% to 75% of them appearing once. V was clipped by 4 bases and J by 7 bases, with 14 bases between them. This CDR3 contains 14 residues. From germline, CDR1 is SGHRS and CDR2 YFSETQ. The origin of this receptor is a human donor in good health. The sequenced sample consisted of PBMCs. This chain links TRBV5-1 with TRBJ1-4; D is perhaps TRBD1 (6 bases). As DNA, the CDR3 is TGCGCCAGCAGCCCCGACCAAGGGGGTGAAAAACTGTTTTTT. This encodes CASSPDQGGEKLFF.